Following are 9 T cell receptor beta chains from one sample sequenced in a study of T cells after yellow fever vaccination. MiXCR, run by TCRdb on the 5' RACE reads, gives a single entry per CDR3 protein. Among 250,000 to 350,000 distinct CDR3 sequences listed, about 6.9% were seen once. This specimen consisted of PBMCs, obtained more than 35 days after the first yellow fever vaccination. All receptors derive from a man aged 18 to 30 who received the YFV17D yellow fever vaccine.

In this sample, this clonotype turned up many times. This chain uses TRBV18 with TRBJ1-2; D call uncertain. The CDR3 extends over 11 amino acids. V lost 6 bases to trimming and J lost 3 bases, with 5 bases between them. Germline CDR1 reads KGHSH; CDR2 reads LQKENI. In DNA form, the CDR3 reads TGTGCCAGCTCCCAGGACTATGGCTACACCTTC. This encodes CASSQDYGYTF.

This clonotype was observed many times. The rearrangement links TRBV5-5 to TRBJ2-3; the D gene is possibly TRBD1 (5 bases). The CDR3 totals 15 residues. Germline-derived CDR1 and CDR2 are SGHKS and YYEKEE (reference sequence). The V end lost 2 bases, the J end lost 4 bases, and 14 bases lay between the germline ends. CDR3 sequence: CASSFNQGASDTQYF. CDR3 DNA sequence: TGTGCCAGCAGCTTTAACCAGGGTGCATCAGATACGCAGTATTTT.

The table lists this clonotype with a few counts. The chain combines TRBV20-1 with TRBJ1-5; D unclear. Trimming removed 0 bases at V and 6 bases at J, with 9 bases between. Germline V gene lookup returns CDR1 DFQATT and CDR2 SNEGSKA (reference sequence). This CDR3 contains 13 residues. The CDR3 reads CSARESFGQPQHF. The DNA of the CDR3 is TGCAGTGCTAGAGAGAGCTTCGGTCAGCCCCAGCATTTT.

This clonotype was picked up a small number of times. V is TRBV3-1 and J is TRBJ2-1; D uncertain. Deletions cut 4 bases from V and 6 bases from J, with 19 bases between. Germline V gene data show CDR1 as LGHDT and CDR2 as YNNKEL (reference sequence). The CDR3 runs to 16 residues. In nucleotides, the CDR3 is TGTGCCAGCAGCCCTGAGGTTTGGCAGCCTGGCAATGAGCAGTTCTTC. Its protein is CASSPEVWQPGNEQFF.

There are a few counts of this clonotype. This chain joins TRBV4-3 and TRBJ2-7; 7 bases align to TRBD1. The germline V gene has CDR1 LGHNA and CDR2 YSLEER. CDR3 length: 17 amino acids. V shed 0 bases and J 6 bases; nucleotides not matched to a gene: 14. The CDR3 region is CASSQDRARTGTSEQYF. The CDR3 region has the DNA TGCGCCAGCAGCCAAGATAGGGCTCGGACAGGAACTTCCGAGCAGTACTTC.

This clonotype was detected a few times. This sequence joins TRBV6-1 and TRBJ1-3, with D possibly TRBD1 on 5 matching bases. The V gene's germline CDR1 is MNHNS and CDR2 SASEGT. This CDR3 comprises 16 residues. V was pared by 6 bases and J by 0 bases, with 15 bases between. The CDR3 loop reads CASRQDIQPSGNTIYF. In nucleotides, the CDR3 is TGTGCCAGCAGGCAGGACATCCAACCCTCTGGAAACACCATATATTTT.

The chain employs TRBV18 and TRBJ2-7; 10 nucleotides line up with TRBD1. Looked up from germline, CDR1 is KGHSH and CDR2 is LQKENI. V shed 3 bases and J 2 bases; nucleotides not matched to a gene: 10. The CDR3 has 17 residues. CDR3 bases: TGTGCCAGCTCACCTCCGGGGCCCGGGACAGGGGCCTACGAGCAGTACTTC. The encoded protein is CASSPPGPGTGAYEQYF.

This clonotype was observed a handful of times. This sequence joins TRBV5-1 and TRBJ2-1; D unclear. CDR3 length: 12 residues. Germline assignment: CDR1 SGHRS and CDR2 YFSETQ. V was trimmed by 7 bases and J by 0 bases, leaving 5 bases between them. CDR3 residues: CASRSSYNEQFF. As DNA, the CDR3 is TGCGCCAGCCGTAGCTCCTACAATGAGCAGTTCTTC.

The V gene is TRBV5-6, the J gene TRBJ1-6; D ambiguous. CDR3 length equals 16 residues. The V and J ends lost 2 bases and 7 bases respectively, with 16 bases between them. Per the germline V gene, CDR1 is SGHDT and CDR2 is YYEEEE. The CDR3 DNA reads TGTGCCAGCAGCTTAGCGGGGTACAGACCCAATTCACCCCTCCACTTT. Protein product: CASSLAGYRPNSPLHF.